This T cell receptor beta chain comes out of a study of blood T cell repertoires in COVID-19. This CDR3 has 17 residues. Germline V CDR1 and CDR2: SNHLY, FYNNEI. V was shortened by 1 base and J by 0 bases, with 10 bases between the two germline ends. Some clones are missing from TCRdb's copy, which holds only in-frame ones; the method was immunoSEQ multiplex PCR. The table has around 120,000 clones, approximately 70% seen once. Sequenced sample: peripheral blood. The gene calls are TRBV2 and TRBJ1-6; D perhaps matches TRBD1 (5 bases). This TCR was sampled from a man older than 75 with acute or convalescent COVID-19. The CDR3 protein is CASSEGYRSSYNSPLHF. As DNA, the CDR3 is TGTGCCAGCAGTGAAGGGTACAGGAGCTCCTATAATTCACCCCTCCACTTT.